This T cell receptor (beta chain) was profiled in a study of T cell responses to AZD1222 COVID-19 vaccine. Concerning this clone itself: What it recognizes is unknown. Other DNA variants within this sample encode the same CDR3.

The study, taken as a whole, reports: Only six or seven AZD1222 recipients tested seropositive at baseline. The study reported that nearly half of spike-specific TCRs target unmutated variant regions. Repertoire sampling was restricted to post-peak T cell response timepoints.

Produced via immunoSEQ multiplex PCR; TCRdb's table is partial and in-frame only. The sample consists of roughly 200,000 clones, almost 90% of them appearing once. V lost 0 bases to trimming and J lost 1 base, with 4 bases between them. Germline V gives CDR1 GTSNPN, CDR2 SVGIG (reference sequence). The CDR3 totals 12 residues. The clonotype comes from an adult in good health. The sample was peripheral blood, taken on day 0 of AZD1222 vaccination. The chain links TRBV30 to TRBJ2-7; D not certain. This CDR3 is CAWSVESYEQYF. The CDR3 nucleotides read TGTGCCTGGAGTGTAGAATCCTACGAGCAGTACTTC.